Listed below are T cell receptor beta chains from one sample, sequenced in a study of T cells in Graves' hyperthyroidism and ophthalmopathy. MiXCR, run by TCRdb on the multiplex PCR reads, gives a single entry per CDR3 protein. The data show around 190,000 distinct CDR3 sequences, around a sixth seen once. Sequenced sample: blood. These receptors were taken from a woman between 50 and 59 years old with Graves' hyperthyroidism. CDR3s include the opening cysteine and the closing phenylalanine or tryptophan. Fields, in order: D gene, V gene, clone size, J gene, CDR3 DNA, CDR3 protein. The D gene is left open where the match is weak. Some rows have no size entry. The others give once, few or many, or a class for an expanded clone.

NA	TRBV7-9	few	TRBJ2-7	TGTGCCAGCAGCTTGAGATCGGGGGACTACGAGCAGTACTTC	CASSLRSGDYEQYF
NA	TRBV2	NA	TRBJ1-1	TGTGCCAGCAGTGAGGAAGTGGACACTGAAGCTTTCTTT	CASSEEVDTEAFF
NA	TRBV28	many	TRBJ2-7	TGTGCCAGCAGTTCCCCTGTTTACGAGCAGTACTTC	CASSSPVYEQYF
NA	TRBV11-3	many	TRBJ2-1	TGTGCCAGCAGCCTGAGAGCGAGAGCTTCCTACAATGAGCAGTTCTTC	CASSLRARASYNEQFF
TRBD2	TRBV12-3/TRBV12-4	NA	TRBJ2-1	TGTGCCAGCAGTTTGTTCTTGGCTAGCGGAACAGAGCAGTTCTTC	CASSLFLASGTEQFF
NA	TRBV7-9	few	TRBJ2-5	TGTGCCAGCAGCTTCGGTCGGGATAAGGAGACCCAGTACTTC	CASSFGRDKETQYF
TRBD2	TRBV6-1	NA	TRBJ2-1	TGTGCCAGCAGTGACCTGGCTAGCGGGGATTACAATGAGCAGTTCTTC	CASSDLASGDYNEQFF
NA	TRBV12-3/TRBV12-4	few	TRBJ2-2	TGTGCCAGCAGTCTAGGACACCGCACCGGGGAGCTGTTTTTT	CASSLGHRTGELFF
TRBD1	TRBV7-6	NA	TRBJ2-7	TGTGCCAGCAGCCAAAGGGGGCTACGAGGCGAGCAGTACTTC	CASSQRGLRGEQYF
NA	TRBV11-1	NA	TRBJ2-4	TGTGCCAGCAGCTTGGGGATGCAAAACATTCAGTACTTC	CASSLGMQNIQYF
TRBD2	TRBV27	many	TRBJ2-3	TGTGCCAGCAGTTACTGGACTAGCGGGAGGGCCGTGGGAGATACGCAGTATTTT	CASSYWTSGRAVGDTQYF
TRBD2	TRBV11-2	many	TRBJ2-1	TGTGCCAGCCAAACTAGCGGGAGGGACAATGAGCAGTTCTTC	CASQTSGRDNEQFF
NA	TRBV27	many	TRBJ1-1	TGTGCCAGCAGTTTGTTCAGATTGAACACTGAAGCTTTCTTT	CASSLFRLNTEAFF
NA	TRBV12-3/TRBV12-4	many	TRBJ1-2	TGTGCCAGCAGTTTTTCAGGGTTCGGCTACACCTTC	CASSFSGFGYTF
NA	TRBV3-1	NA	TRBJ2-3	TGTGCCAGCAGCCAAGATTGGAGTAGCGAGACTAGCACAGATACGCAGTATTTT	CASSQDWSSETSTDTQYF
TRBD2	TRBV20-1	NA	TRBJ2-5	TGCAGTGCTAGTTCTAGCGGGAGGGCCGCTGAGACCCAGTACTTC	CSASSSGRAAETQYF
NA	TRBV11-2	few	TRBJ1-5	TGTGCCAGCAGCTTAGGGGCTAAGGGTCAGCCCCAGCATTTT	CASSLGAKGQPQHF
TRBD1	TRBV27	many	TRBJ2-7	TGTGCCAGCAGTTCCGCGGCTCGCGCCGGGACAGCCTTTATCAGGGAGCAGTACTTC	CASSSAARAGTAFIREQYF
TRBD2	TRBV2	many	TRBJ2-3	TGTGCCAGCACCCAATCTAGCGGGAGTACGACAGATACGCAGTATTTT	CASTQSSGSTTDTQYF
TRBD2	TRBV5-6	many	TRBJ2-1	TGTGCCAGCAGCTCCCGGACTAGCGGGAGGACCGATGAGCAGTTCTTC	CASSSRTSGRTDEQFF
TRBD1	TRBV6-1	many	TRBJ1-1	TGTGCCAGCAGTGACGGACAGGGGGCAACTGAAGCTTTCTTT	CASSDGQGATEAFF
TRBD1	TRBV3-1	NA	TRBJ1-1	TGTGCCAGCAGCCAAGACTGGACAGGCACGAACACTGAAGCTTTCTTT	CASSQDWTGTNTEAFF
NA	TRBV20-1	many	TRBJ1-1	TGCAGTGCTTGGACGTCTGAAGCTTTCTTT	CSAWTSEAFF
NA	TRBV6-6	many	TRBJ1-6	TGTGCCAGCAGTTACTCTACCCAGGGGAATTCACCCCTCCACTTT	CASSYSTQGNSPLHF
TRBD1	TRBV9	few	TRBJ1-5	TGTGCCAGCAGCGTTGGACAGGGACACTTTCAGCATTTT	CASSVGQGHFQHF
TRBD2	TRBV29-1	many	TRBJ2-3	TGCAGCGTTGATCTTTCCGGGGGGGCGCAGTATTTT	CSVDLSGGAQYF
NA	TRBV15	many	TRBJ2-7	TGTGCCACCAGCAGAGTATCTGGGCAGGACTCCTACGAGCAGTACTTC	CATSRVSGQDSYEQYF
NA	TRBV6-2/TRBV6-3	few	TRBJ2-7	TGTGCCAGCAGTTACGGAAGGGGGTACGAGCAGTGCTTC	CASSYGRGYEQCF
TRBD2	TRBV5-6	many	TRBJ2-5	TGTGCCAGCATCCTGGGAGGGCTCGGGTTTCTGGAGACCCAGTACTTC	CASILGGLGFLETQYF
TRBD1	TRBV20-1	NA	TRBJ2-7	TGCAGTGCTGCGGACAGGCTCCCCTACGAGCAGTACTTC	CSAADRLPYEQYF
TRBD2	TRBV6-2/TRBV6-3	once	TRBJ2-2	TGTGCCAGCAGAAGTCCGGGACTAGCGGGAGGGTCGGGCACCAGGGAGCTGTTTTTT	CASRSPGLAGGSGTRELFF
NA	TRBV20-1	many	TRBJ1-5	TGCAGTGCTAGAGATCTTAAGGGGGATCAGCCCCAGCATTTT	CSARDLKGDQPQHF